This T cell receptor beta chain was sequenced for a study of cytomegalovirus exposure and HLA in healthy donors. Study results and caveats: When the data were analyzed later, several of the most significant clusters appeared to be linked to common viral pathogens. In a later analysis, across HLA loci, associated TCR counts were highest for DRB1, lowest for HLA-C. The listing of roughly 160 TCR beta chains classed them as cytomegalovirus-associated.

Participants comprised healthy donors of bone marrow. Looked up from germline, CDR1 is LNHDA and CDR2 is SQIVND (reference sequence). Trimming at V came to 4 bases and at J to 0 bases, leaving 6 bases not matched to a gene. This CDR3 has 18 amino acids. This clone appeared a few times. The antigen is unknown. The PCR contained 60 Vbeta and 13 Jbeta primers. Profiled with immunoSEQ multiplex PCR; TCRdb holds only in-frame clones, not every one. Of about 160,000 clones in the sample, 80% to 90% were seen once. This receptor was taken from a man over 45 in good health and CMV-seropositive. Material: PBMCs. The chain couples TRBV19 to TRBJ2-1; 13 nucleotides line up with TRBD2. DNA for the CDR3: TGTGCCAGTAGTACCCGACTAGCGGGAGGCCACTCCTACAATGAGCAGTTCTTC. Translation gives CASSTRLAGGHSYNEQFF.